A selection of T cell receptor beta chains follows, all from one sample in a study of T cell changes during pregnancy in multiple sclerosis. The method was immunoSEQ multiplex PCR; TCRdb's version includes in-frame clones alone and lacks a portion of them. This table has more than 35,000 clones, 85% to 95% appearing once. Sequencing was performed on CD4+ T cells from peripheral blood mononuclear cells, taken in the third trimester of pregnancy. These receptors were taken from a female donor in good health, enrolled as a control in a pregnancy study. The CDR3 runs from the conserved cysteine through the conserved F or W. Fields, in order: clone size, D gene, J gene, V gene, CDR3 DNA, CDR3 protein. D genes are given only for firm matches. Not every row has a clone size; where given, it reads once, few, many or a size class.

>.|.|TRBJ2-6|TRBV19
TGTGCCAGTAGGGCACCCGGGGCTGGGGCCAACGTCCTGACTTTC
CASRAPGAGANVLTF
>.|.|TRBJ2-2|TRBV19
TGTGCCAGTAGTACTTTGGCAGGTTCGAACACCGGGGAGCTGTTTTTT
CASSTLAGSNTGELFF
>.|.|TRBJ2-2|TRBV10-3
TGTGCCATCAGTGCTGCAAGGGAGGTCACCGGGGAGCTGTTTTTT
CAISAAREVTGELFF
>.|.|TRBJ1-2|TRBV30
TGTGCCTGGAACAGGTTTAACTATGGCTACACCTTC
CAWNRFNYGYTF
>once|.|TRBJ1-3|TRBV2
TGTGCCAGCAGGAGCGGAGGACTCTCGACGAACACCATATATTTT
CASRSGGLSTNTIYF
>.|.|TRBJ1-1|TRBV27
TGTGCCAGCAGTTTAAACAGTCTCAGGGTTTGGACTGAAGCTTTCTTT
CASSLNSLRVWTEAFF
>once|TRBD1|TRBJ1-5|TRBV28
TGTGCCGGGACAGGGGCCGATTCCGGCAATCAGCCCCAGCATTTT
CAGTGADSGNQPQHF
>.|.|TRBJ2-2|TRBV29-1
TGCAGCGTTGGGACAGCGACCGGGGAGCTGTTTTTT
CSVGTATGELFF
>once|.|TRBJ2-3|TRBV29-1
TGCAGCGTTGTAGTACAGGGTACAGATACGCAGTATTTT
CSVVVQGTDTQYF
>.|TRBD1|TRBJ2-7|TRBV6-1
TGTGCCAGCAGTGGCACGGGACAGGGACGCTCCTACGAGCAGTACTTC
CASSGTGQGRSYEQYF
>.|.|TRBJ2-5|TRBV7-9
TGTGCCAGCAGCTTAGTTCCACTACAAGAGACCCAGTACTTC
CASSLVPLQETQYF
>.|TRBD2|TRBJ2-7|TRBV2
TGTGCCAGCAAACTAGCGGGGGTGTACGAGCAGTACTTC
CASKLAGVYEQYF
>once|.|TRBJ1-3|TRBV7-9
TGTGCCAGCAGGGAGCAGGGGTATAAGGACACCATATATTTT
CASREQGYKDTIYF
>.|TRBD1|TRBJ2-4|TRBV7-8
TGTGCCAGCAGCCCCCCGACAGGGAAGGCACCTAGTCCCCAGTACTTC
CASSPPTGKAPSPQYF
>.|TRBD1|TRBJ1-4|TRBV5-1
TGCGCCAGCAGCTCACAGGGGGCGCAGAATGAAAAACTGTTTTTT
CASSSQGAQNEKLFF
>.|.|TRBJ1-2|TRBV5-1
TGCGCCAGCAGCTCTGGACAGACTAACTATGGCTACACCTTC
CASSSGQTNYGYTF
>.|.|TRBJ1-5|TRBV7-2
TGTGCCAGCAGCCCAGACGGGGTGCCCCAGCATTTT
CASSPDGVPQHF
>.|.|TRBJ2-2|TRBV6-1
TGTGCCAGCAGTGAAAGGTCGAGCAGGGCCACCGGGGAGCTGTTTTTT
CASSERSSRATGELFF
>.|TRBD1|TRBJ1-3|TRBV7-6
TGTGCCAGCAGCTTAGTTCCCGGGACAGGGGGAAGTGGAAACACCATATATTTT
CASSLVPGTGGSGNTIYF
>.|TRBD1|TRBJ2-7|TRBV11-1
TGTGCCAGCAGCTTAGACCGGGACAGTAAGCAGTACTTC
CASSLDRDSKQYF
>once|.|TRBJ2-7|TRBV5-6
TGTGCCAGCACCCCTGTAGATTCCTACGAGCAGTACTTC
CASTPVDSYEQYF
>.|TRBD1|TRBJ2-7|TRBV19
TGTGCCAGCGGACAGGGGTTGACCTACGAGCAGTACTTC
CASGQGLTYEQYF
>.|.|TRBJ1-2|TRBV19
TGTGCCAGTAGTAGGAGCCCTGACAGCTATGGCTACACCTTC
CASSRSPDSYGYTF
>.|TRBD1|TRBJ2-5|TRBV28
TGTGCCAGCAGGACAGGGATCAAAGAGACCCAGTACTTC
CASRTGIKETQYF
>.|TRBD1|TRBJ1-2|TRBV19
TGTGCCAGTACCCCGTACGGACAGGGGACGGCCTATGGCTACACCTTC
CASTPYGQGTAYGYTF
>few|.|TRBJ1-1|TRBV7-2
TGTGCCAGCAGCATATTAAACACTGAAGCTTTCTTT
CASSILNTEAFF
>.|.|TRBJ2-6|TRBV5-1
TGCGCCAGCAGCTTGGCAGGGGATCGGGACAAGTCTGGGGCCAACGTCCTGACTTTC
CASSLAGDRDKSGANVLTF